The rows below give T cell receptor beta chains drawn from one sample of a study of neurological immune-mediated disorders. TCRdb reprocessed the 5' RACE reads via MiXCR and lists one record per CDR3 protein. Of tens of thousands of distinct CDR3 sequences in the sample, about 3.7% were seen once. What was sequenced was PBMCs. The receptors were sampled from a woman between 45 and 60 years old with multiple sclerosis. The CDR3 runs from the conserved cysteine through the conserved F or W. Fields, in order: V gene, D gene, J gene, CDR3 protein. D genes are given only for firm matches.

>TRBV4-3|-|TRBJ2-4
CASSQDGVGTKKIQYF
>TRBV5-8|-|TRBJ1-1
CASSRRFEAFF
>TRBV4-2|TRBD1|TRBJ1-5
CASSQSQGNSNQPQHF
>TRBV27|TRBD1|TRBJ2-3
CASMPGGWDTQYF
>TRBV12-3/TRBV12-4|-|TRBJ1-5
CASTNMGRGANQPQHF
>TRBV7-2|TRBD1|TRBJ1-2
CASSPMAGGVGYGYTF
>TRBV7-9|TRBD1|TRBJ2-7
CASSSRGQGDDEQYF
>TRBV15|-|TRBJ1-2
CATSIGGVGNYGYTF
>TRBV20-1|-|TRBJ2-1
CSARYSGTNNEQFF
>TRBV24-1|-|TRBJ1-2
CATSARDTSYTF
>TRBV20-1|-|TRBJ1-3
CSARGEGEAGNTIYF
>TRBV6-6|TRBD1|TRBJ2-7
CASSSTGGGEQYF
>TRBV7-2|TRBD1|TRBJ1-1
CASSNDRGNTEAFF
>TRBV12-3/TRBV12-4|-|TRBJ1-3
CASSLMGDTIYF
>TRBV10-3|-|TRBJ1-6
CAISERTVAPLHF
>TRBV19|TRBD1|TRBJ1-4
CASRRQGFNEKLFF
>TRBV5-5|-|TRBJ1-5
CASSFFNQPQHF
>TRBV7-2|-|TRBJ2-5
CASSSRGGRGQETQYF